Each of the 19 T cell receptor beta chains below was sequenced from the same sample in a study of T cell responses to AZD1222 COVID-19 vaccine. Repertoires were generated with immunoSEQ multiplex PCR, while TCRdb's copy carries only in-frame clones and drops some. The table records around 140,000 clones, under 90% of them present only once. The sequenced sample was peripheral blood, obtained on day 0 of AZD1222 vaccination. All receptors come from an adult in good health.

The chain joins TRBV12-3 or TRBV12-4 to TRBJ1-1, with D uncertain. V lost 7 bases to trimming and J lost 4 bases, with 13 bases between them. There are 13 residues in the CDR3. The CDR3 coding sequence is TGTGCCAGCACTTTTAGCGTAAGCACTGAAGCTTTCTTT. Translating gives CASTFSVSTEAFF.

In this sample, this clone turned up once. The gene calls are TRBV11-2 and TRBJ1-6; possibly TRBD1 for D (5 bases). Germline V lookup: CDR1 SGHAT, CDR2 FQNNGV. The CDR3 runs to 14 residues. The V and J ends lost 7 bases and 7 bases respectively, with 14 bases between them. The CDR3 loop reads CASTPGRANSPLHF. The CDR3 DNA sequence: TGTGCCAGCACCCCGGGACGGGCAAATTCACCCCTCCACTTT.

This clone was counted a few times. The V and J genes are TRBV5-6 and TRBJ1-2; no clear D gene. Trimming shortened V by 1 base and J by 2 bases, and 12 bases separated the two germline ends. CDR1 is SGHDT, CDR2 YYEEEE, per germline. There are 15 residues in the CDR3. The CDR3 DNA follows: TGTGCCAGCAGCTTGCCGGTGTCGGGAAACTATGGCTACACCTTC. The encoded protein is CASSLPVSGNYGYTF.

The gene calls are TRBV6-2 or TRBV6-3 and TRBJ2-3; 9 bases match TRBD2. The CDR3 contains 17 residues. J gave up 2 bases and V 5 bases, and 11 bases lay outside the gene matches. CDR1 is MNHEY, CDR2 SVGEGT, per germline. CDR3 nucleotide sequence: TGTGCCAGCAGTAGGGGCGAGATAGCGGGGGCCACAGATACGCAGTATTTT. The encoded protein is CASSRGEIAGATDTQYF.

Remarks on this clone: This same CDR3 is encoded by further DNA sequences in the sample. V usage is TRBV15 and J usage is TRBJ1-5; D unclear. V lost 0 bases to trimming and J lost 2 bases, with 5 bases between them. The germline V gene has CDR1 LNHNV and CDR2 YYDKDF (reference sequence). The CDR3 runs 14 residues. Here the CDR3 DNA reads TGTGCCACCAGCAGAGATCGGGGCAATCAGCCCCAGCATTTT. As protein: CATSRDRGNQPQHF.

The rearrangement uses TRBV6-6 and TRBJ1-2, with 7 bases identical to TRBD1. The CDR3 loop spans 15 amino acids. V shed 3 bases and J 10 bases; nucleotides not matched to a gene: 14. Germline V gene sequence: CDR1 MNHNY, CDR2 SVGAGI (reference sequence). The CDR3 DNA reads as TGTGCCAGCAGTTATGGGGAGGACAGGCGTCGGGACTACACCTTC. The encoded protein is CASSYGEDRRRDYTF.

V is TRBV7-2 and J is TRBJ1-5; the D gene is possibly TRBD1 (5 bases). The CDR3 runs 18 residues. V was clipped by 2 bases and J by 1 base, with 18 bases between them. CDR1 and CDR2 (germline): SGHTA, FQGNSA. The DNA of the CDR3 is TGTGCCAGCAGCTTATTCTTCTCGTCCAGGGCCAGCAATCAGCCCCAGCATTTT. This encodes CASSLFFSSRASNQPQHF.

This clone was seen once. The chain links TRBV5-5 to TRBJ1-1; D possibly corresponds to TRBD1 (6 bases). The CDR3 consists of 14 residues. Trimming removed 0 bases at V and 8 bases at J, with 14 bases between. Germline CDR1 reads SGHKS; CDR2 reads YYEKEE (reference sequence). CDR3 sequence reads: CASSLDPGGREAFF. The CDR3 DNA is TGTGCCAGCAGCTTGGACCCGGGGGGGCGCGAAGCTTTCTTT. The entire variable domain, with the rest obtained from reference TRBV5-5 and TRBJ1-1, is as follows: DAGVTQSPTHLIKTRGQQVTLRCSPISGHKSVSWYQQVLGQGPQFIFQYYEKEERGRGNFPDRFSARQFPNYSSELNVNALLLGDSALYLCASSLDPGGREAFFGQGTRLTVV.

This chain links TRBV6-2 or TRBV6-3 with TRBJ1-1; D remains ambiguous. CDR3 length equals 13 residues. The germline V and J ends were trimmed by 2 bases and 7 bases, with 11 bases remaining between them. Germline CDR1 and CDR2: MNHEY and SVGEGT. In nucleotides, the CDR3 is TGTGCCAGCAGTTACGGCCGGGTGGATGAAGCTTTCTTT. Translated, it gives CASSYGRVDEAFF.

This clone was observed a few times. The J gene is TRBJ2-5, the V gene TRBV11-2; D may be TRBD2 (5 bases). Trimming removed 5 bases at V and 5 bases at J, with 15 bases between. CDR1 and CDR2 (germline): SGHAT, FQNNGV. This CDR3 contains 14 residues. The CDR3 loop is CASSQRRHRETQYF. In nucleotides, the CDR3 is TGTGCCAGCAGCCAGCGGCGGCATAGGGAGACCCAGTACTTC.

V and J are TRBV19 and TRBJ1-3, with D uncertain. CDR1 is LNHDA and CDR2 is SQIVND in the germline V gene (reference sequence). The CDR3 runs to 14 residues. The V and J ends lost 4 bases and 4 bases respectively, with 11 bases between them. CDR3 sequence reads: CASSTARSGNTIYF. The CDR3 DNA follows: TGTGCCAGTAGTACCGCCCGGTCCGGAAACACCATATATTTT.

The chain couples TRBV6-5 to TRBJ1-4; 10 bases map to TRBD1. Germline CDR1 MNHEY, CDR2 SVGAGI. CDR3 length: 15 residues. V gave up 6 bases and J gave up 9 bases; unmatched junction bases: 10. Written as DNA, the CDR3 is TGTGCCAGCAGCCCCATTTGGACAGGGGGTAAAAAACTGTTTTTT. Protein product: CASSPIWTGGKKLFF.

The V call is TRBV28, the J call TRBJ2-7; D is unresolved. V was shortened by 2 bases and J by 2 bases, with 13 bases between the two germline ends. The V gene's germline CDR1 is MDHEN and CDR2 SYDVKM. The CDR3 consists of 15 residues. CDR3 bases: TGTGCCAGCAGTTTAAAGCCCGACCCAACCTACGAGCAGTACTTC. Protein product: CASSLKPDPTYEQYF.

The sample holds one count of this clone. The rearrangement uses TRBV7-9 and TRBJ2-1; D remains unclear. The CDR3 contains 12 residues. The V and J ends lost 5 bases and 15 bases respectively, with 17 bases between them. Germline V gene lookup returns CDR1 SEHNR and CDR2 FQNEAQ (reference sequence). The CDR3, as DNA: TGTGCCAGCAGCCCCCCCTTAGGGTTCTGGTTCTTC. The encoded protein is CASSPPLGFWFF.

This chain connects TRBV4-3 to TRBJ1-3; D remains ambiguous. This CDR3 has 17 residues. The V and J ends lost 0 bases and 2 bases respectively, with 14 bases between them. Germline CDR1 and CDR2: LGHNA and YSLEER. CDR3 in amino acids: CASSQDQWQSAGNTIYF. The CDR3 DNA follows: TGCGCCAGCAGCCAAGATCAGTGGCAGTCTGCTGGAAACACCATATATTTT.

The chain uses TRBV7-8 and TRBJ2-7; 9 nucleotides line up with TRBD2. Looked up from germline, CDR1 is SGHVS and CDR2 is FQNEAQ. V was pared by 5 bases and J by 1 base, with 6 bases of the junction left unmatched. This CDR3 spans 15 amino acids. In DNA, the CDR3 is TGTGCCAGCAGCCTTCTAGCGGGGCCGTCCTACGAGCAGTACTTC. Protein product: CASSLLAGPSYEQYF.

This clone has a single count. CDR3 nucleotide sequence: TGTGCCAGCAGTCCCGGGACTCACCTCTACAATGAGCAGTTCTTC. It codes for CASSPGTHLYNEQFF. The V gene is TRBV3-1 (or the pseudogene TRBV3-2), the J gene TRBJ2-1; D perhaps matches TRBD2 (6 bases). CDR3 size: 15 residues. The germline gives CDR1 LGHDT, CDR2 YNNKEL (reference sequence). Trimming cost V 6 bases and J 3 bases, with 15 bases left between them.

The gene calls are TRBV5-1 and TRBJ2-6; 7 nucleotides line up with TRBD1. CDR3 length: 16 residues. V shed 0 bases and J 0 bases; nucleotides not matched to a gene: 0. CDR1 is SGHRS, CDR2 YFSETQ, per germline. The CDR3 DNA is TGCGCCAGCAGCTTGGGGGACAGCTCTGGGGCCAACGTCCTGACTTTC. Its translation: CASSLGDSSGANVLTF.

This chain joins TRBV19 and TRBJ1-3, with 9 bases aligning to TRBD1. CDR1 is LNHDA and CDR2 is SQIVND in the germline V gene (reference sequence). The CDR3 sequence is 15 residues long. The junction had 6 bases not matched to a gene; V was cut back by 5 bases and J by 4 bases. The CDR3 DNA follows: TGTGCCAGTAGTCAGACAGGGGGTCTCGGAAACACCATATATTTT. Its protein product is CASSQTGGLGNTIYF.